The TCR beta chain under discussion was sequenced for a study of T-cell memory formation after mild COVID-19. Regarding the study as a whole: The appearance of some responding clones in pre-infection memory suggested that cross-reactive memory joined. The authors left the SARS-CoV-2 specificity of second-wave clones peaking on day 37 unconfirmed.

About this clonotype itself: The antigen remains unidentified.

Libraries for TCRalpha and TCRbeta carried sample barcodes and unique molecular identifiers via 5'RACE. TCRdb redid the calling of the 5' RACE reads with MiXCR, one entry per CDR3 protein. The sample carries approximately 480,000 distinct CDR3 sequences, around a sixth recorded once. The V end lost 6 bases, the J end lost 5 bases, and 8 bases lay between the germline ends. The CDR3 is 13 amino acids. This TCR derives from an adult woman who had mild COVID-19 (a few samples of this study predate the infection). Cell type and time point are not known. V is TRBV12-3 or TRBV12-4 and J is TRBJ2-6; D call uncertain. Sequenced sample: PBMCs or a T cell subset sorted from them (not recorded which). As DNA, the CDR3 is TGTGCCAGCAGACTGGAGCGGGCCAACGTCCTGACTTTC. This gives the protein CASRLERANVLTF.